The clone carrying this TCR beta chain came up a few times. Some clones are missing from TCRdb's copy, which holds only in-frame ones; the method was immunoSEQ multiplex PCR. This sample has roughly 150,000 clones, with around 91% found just once. V was pared by 2 bases and J by 1 base, with 12 bases between. CDR1 and CDR2 (germline): SGHNT, YYREEE (reference sequence). The length of the CDR3 is 15 residues. This record comes from a study of blood T cell repertoires in COVID-19. Study summary: PBMCs, B-cell-depleted T cells, or T cells provided the cDNA or gDNA that made up the material.

Sample: peripheral blood. This rearrangement joins TRBV5-4 to TRBJ1-1; D unclear. The clonotype comes from a woman aged 40 to 50 with acute or convalescent COVID-19. CDR3 sequence reads: CASSFFGGKNTEAFF. CDR3 nucleotides: TGTGCCAGCAGCTTTTTCGGCGGAAAGAACACTGAAGCTTTCTTT.